One sample yielded the 23 T cell receptor beta chains listed below, sequenced in a study of T cell repertoires in cytomegalovirus infection. Which antigens these TCRs recognize remains unknown. TCRdb ran MiXCR on the reads and lists one entry per CDR3 protein. The sample gives a few hundred thousand distinct CDR3 sequences, around a third of which show up once; roughly a sixth is in the top ten. The source was cultured PBMCs, collected from culture after CMV antigen stimulation. All receptors derive from a human donor in good health (CMV status not recorded). Some clones in this sample may be carry-over from other donors' samples.

The rearrangement joins TRBV7-6 to TRBJ2-2; D unresolved. Germline V gives CDR1 SGHVS, CDR2 FNYEAQ. CDR3 length: 16 residues. With 5 bases removed from V and 6 bases from J, the gap between germline ends came to 19 bases. The chain's CDR3 is CASSGVAALSAGELFF. The CDR3 nucleotides are TGTGCCAGCAGCGGTGTAGCCGCCCTGAGTGCCGGGGAGCTGTTTTTT.

This clonotype has more than one count but fewer than ten. This chain uses TRBV28 with TRBJ1-5; maybe TRBD1 (5 bases). The CDR3 runs 12 residues. V lost 2 bases and J lost 15, with 14 bases in between. CDR1 MDHEN and CDR2 SYDVKM come from the germline V gene. This CDR3 reads CASSLGDSHPHF. CDR3 DNA sequence: TGTGCCAGCAGTTTAGGAGACAGCCACCCGCATTTT.

This chain connects TRBV28 to TRBJ2-7, with TRBD1 as a possible D gene (6 bases). The CDR3 runs to 12 residues. Germline CDR1 MDHEN, CDR2 SYDVKM. V lost 5 bases and J 3 bases, leaving 8 bases between the germline ends. DNA for the CDR3: TGTGCCAGCAGTGGGGGCTTCTACGAGCAGTACTTC. This sequence encodes CASSGGFYEQYF.

In this sample, this clonotype turned up a few times. The chain carries TRBV4-1 and TRBJ2-7; D is undetermined. The V and J ends lost 3 bases and 3 bases respectively, with 9 bases between them. CDR1 is MGHRA, CDR2 YSYEKL, per germline. The CDR3 is made up of 13 amino acids. CDR3 in amino acids: CASSHNSHYEQYF. For the CDR3, the DNA is TGCGCCAGCAGCCATAACTCCCACTACGAGCAGTACTTC.

This clonotype was picked up many times. The CDR3 sequence: CASSTNRGYYNQPQHF. The CDR3 region has the DNA TGTGCCAGCAGTACAAACAGGGGGTACTATAATCAGCCCCAGCATTTT. V and J are TRBV6-1 and TRBJ1-5, with 8 bases identical to TRBD1. V was pared by 5 bases and J by 4 bases, with 10 bases of the junction left unmatched. Germline CDR1 reads MNHNS; CDR2 reads SASEGT. The CDR3 extends over 16 amino acids.

The chain joins TRBV7-9 to TRBJ2-3; 14 bases fit TRBD2. V gave up 5 bases and J gave up 0 bases; unmatched junction bases: 7. The V gene's germline CDR1 is SEHNR and CDR2 FQNEAQ (reference sequence). The CDR3 is made up of 18 amino acids. CDR3 in DNA: TGTGCCAGCAGCCCCGGGACTAGCGGGAGTCTTAGCACAGATACGCAGTATTTT. The encoded protein is CASSPGTSGSLSTDTQYF.

This clonotype was detected only a few times. The chain couples TRBV11-3 to TRBJ2-7; 7 bases fit TRBD2. Germline V lookup: CDR1 SGHNT, CDR2 YENEEA. The V and J ends lost 4 bases and 3 bases, in that order; junction bases with no gene match: 15. The CDR3 loop spans 17 amino acids. The CDR3, as DNA: TGTGCCAGCAGCTCTTCTTTTTGGGGCGGGAGTTTCTACGAGCAGTACGTC. Encoded protein: CASSSSFWGGSFYEQYV.

The genes are TRBV7-2 and TRBJ2-5; no definite D call. The germline CDR1 and CDR2 sequences are SGHTA and FQGNSA. V lost 3 bases and J lost 1, with 6 bases in between. CDR3 length: 13 residues. The CDR3 DNA sequence: TGTGCCAGCAGCTTCGAAGGCCAAGAGACCCAGTACTTC. Protein product: CASSFEGQETQYF.

About this clonotype itself: The junction and the germline gene differ at one end; a read error may be behind it. CDR3: CASSRNVGGGPDTQYF. In DNA, the CDR3 is TGTGCTAGCAGCCGGAACGTAGGGGGGGGCCCAGATACGCAGTATTTT. The chain carries TRBV7-7 and TRBJ2-3, with D tentatively TRBD2 (7 bases). Germline V CDR1 and CDR2: SSHAT, FNYEAQ (reference sequence). The length of the CDR3 is 16 residues. Full variable domain (rest looked up from reference TRBV7-7 and TRBJ2-3): GAGVSQSPRYKVTKRGQDVTLRCDPISSHATLYWYQQALGQGPEFLTYFNYEAQPDKSGLPSDRFSAERPEGSISTLTIQRTEQRDSAMYRCASSRNVGGGPDTQYFGPGTRLTVL.

CDR3 nucleotide sequence: TGTGCCAGCAGCTTAGCGCCTGGCAATGAGCAGTTCTTC. It encodes CASSLAPGNEQFF. The chain is built from TRBV7-6 and TRBJ2-1, with D unresolved. The CDR3 spans 13 residues. V was cut by 0 bases and J by 6 bases, with 6 bases left in between. Germline lookup yields CDR1 SGHVS and CDR2 FNYEAQ.

The chain has TRBV5-6 and TRBJ1-2; no clear D. Germline assignment: CDR1 SGHDT and CDR2 YYEEEE. The CDR3 consists of 12 residues. Trimming took 4 bases from V and 8 from J, leaving 12 bases between them. In DNA form, the CDR3 reads TGTGCCAGCAGCGAATCCGAAGGAGGCTACACCTTC. Protein sequence: CASSESEGGYTF.

In this sample, this clonotype turned up a few times. The J gene is TRBJ1-5, the V gene TRBV12-3 or TRBV12-4; D gene unclear. The CDR3 totals 15 residues. The V end lost 3 bases, the J end lost 5 bases, and 14 bases lay between the germline ends. The DNA of the CDR3 is TGTGCCAGCAGTTTCGGCCAGTTATTGGATCAGCCCCAGCATTTT. Translated, it gives CASSFGQLLDQPQHF.

CDR3 sequence: CASGKNTEAFF. In DNA, the CDR3 is TGTGCCAGCGGTAAGAACACTGAAGCTTTCTTT. The chain links TRBV6-2 or TRBV6-3 to TRBJ1-1, with unresolved D. Germline V CDR1 and CDR2: MNHEY, SVGEGT. The CDR3 runs 11 residues. Trimming shortened V by 8 bases and J by 1 base, and 5 bases separated the two germline ends.

This clonotype has more than one count but fewer than ten. The V gene is TRBV12-3 or TRBV12-4, the J gene TRBJ1-6; D uncertain. The V and J ends lost 1 base and 11 bases respectively, with 15 bases between them. CDR3 size: 15 residues. The CDR3 spells CASSLGVRLEAPLHF. CDR3 bases: TGTGCCAGCAGTTTAGGGGTCCGGCTCGAGGCACCCCTCCACTTT.

This sequence joins TRBV7-8 and TRBJ2-1; 12 nucleotides align to TRBD2. After removal of 5 bases from V and 7 bases from J, the junction contained 9 bases not matched to a gene. Germline V lookup: CDR1 SGHVS, CDR2 FQNEAQ. The CDR3 spans 16 residues. As DNA, the CDR3 is TGTGCCAGCAGCCAACTACTAGCGGGAGGTGCAAATGAGCAGTTCTTC. This encodes CASSQLLAGGANEQFF. Supplemented by reference TRBV7-8 and TRBJ2-1, the full variable domain reads GAGVSQSPRYKVAKRGQDVALRCDPISGHVSLFWYQQALGQGPEFLTYFQNEAQLDKSGLPSDRFFAERPEGSVSTLKIQRTQQEDSAVYLCASSQLLAGGANEQFFGPGTRLTVL.

The chain employs TRBV4-1 and TRBJ2-1; 12 bases are a match to TRBD2. This CDR3 has 16 residues. The germline CDR1 and CDR2 sequences are MGHRA and YSYEKL. After removal of 0 bases from V and 7 bases from J, the junction contained 4 bases not matched to a gene. CDR3 sequence: CASSQETSGRSNEQFF. The CDR3 DNA reads TGCGCCAGCAGCCAAGAGACTAGCGGGAGAAGTAATGAGCAGTTCTTC.

This clonotype has a handful of counts. The V call is TRBV3-1, the J call TRBJ2-7; D unclear. Trimming stripped 1 base from V and 3 bases from J, with 13 bases between. The CDR3 covers 15 residues. The germline V gene has CDR1 LGHDT and CDR2 YNNKEL (reference sequence). In DNA, the CDR3 is TGTGCCAGCAGCCAAGGTCCAGGAGCGTACTACGAGCAGTACGTC. Its protein is CASSQGPGAYYEQYV.

This chain uses TRBV18 with TRBJ2-1; 11 bases are a match to TRBD1. This CDR3 is built from 16 residues. Germline trimming cut 6 bases from V and 4 bases from J; bases unmatched to any gene: 8. Germline loops: CDR1 KGHSH, CDR2 LQKENI. CDR3 sequence: CASSGPGTGGYNEQFF. The CDR3 DNA sequence: TGTGCCAGCTCCGGCCCCGGGACAGGGGGTTACAATGAGCAGTTCTTC. Together with reference TRBV18 and TRBJ2-1, the CDR3 gives the full variable domain: NAGVMQNPRHLVRRRGQEARLRCSPMKGHSHVYWYRQLPEEGLKFMVYLQKENIIDESGMPKERFSAEFPKEGPSILRIQQVVRGDSAAYFCASSGPGTGGYNEQFFGPGTRLTVL.

This chain connects TRBV6-5 to TRBJ2-1; tentatively, D is TRBD2 (6 bases). Germline assignment: CDR1 MNHEY and CDR2 SVGAGI. With 8 bases removed from V and 4 bases from J, the gap between germline ends came to 15 bases. The CDR3 sequence is 14 residues long. Here the CDR3 DNA reads TGTGCCAGCCGGGGCGTGGGGGGATACAATGAGCAGTTCTTC. Its translation: CASRGVGGYNEQFF.

There are a few counts of this clonotype. The CDR3, as DNA: TGTGCCAGCACTAAAGGGTCGGGGTACGGTGAAGCTTTCTTT. Protein product: CASTKGSGYGEAFF. This chain links TRBV6-2 or TRBV6-3 with TRBJ1-1; D is ambiguous. V was trimmed by 7 bases and J by 7 bases, leaving 19 bases between them. CDR1 and CDR2 from the germline V gene are MNHEY and SVGEGT. CDR3 length: 14 amino acids.

The V call is TRBV25-1, the J call TRBJ1-2; 8 bases align to TRBD1. The CDR3 has 15 residues. Per germline, CDR1 MGHDK and CDR2 SYGVNS. V lost 8 bases and J lost 2; bases outside the gene matches: 10. The CDR3 DNA reads TGTGCCAGCCTACCCCCGGGACAGGTGAACTATGGCTACACCTTC. Translated: CASLPPGQVNYGYTF.

The gene calls are TRBV19 and TRBJ2-2; a weak D match, TRBD2 (6 bases). Trimming pared 7 bases from V and 6 bases from J, leaving 15 bases between. The CDR3 totals 14 residues. Germline values: CDR1 LNHDA, CDR2 SQIVND (reference sequence). Here the CDR3 reads CASTQGTPPGELFF. Here the CDR3 DNA reads TGTGCCAGTACCCAAGGGACTCCCCCCGGGGAGCTGTTTTTT.

The rearrangement joins TRBV4-1 to TRBJ2-1, with D tentatively TRBD1 or TRBD2 (5 bases each). In germline, CDR1 is MGHRA, CDR2 YSYEKL. The V end lost 1 base, the J end lost 10 bases, and 23 bases lay between the germline ends. The CDR3 spans 17 residues. The CDR3 nucleotides read TGCGCCAGCAGCCAAGCTCTAGACAGACACCCCTCGGGGGAGCAGTTCTTC. It encodes CASSQALDRHPSGEQFF.